Sequencing of this T cell receptor beta chain was carried out in a study of CXCR3-negative and CXCR3-positive naive CD8 T cells. This CDR3 contains 13 residues. From germline, CDR1 is SEHNR and CDR2 FQNEAQ (reference sequence). All TRB cDNA libraries came from 5' RACE performed with UMI labels. Reprocessing the 5' RACE reads, TCRdb reports a single entry for every CDR3 protein and omits DNA. Its listing shows around 140,000 distinct CDR3 sequences. Details on this clonotype: Its matching antigen is unknown.

Study findings and constraints: For memory CD8+ cells diversity was much lower, but both naive subsets had comparably high diversity. CXCR3-positive naive cells had TRB CDR3s that were more hydrophobic than CXCR3-negative naive cells had. Memory cells differed in TRBV-TRBJ usage, but naive CXCR3-negative and CXCR3-positive cells had similar usage.

Sequences were obtained from naive CXCR3- CD8+ T cells from blood. Subset indicated: CD45RO-CCR7+CD27+CD95- naive CD8+ T cells lacking CXCR3 (TNR3-). The TCR comes from a human donor in good health. Some clones in this sample may be carry-over from other donors' samples. This chain uses TRBV7-9 with TRBJ2-3. CDR3 protein: CASITTQWDTQYF.